A selection of T cell receptor beta chains follows, all from one sample in a study of blood T cell repertoires in COVID-19. Measured with immunoSEQ multiplex PCR; TCRdb has only the in-frame clones, and not every one. The sample contains fewer than 200,000 clones, more than 75% of which appear only once. Sequenced input: peripheral blood. These receptors all stem from a man aged 50 to 60 who had recovered from COVID-19. CDR3s include the opening cysteine and the closing phenylalanine or tryptophan. D genes are given only for firm matches. Expanded clones are given a class, and other clones once, few, many or no size at all.

J gene: TRBJ1-1; clone size: -; D gene: TRBD1; V gene: TRBV6-5; CDR3 DNA: TGTGCCAGCAGACCGGACAGGTTAAACACTGAAGCTTTCTTT; CDR3 protein: CASRPDRLNTEAFF
J gene: TRBJ1-2; clone size: -; D gene: -; V gene: TRBV7-2; CDR3 DNA: TGTGCCAGCAGCCCGCAGGGCTATGGCTACACCTTC; CDR3 protein: CASSPQGYGYTF
J gene: TRBJ1-1; clone size: -; D gene: TRBD1; V gene: TRBV2; CDR3 DNA: TGTGCCAGCAGTGGGGGACAGGGGATCTCGTGGAACACTGAAGCTTTCTTT; CDR3 protein: CASSGGQGISWNTEAFF
J gene: TRBJ2-2; clone size: once; D gene: -; V gene: TRBV7-2; CDR3 DNA: TGTGCCAGCAGCGGACAGCGCGTTAACACCGGGGAGCTGTTTTTT; CDR3 protein: CASSGQRVNTGELFF
J gene: TRBJ2-3; clone size: -; D gene: -; V gene: TRBV7-2; CDR3 DNA: TGTGCCAGCAGCCCCGACGGGGTCACAGATACGCAGTATTTT; CDR3 protein: CASSPDGVTDTQYF
J gene: TRBJ2-4; clone size: -; D gene: TRBD2; V gene: TRBV5-6; CDR3 DNA: TGTGCCAGCAGCCCCCCGGGAGGGGTTCAGTACTTC; CDR3 protein: CASSPPGGVQYF
J gene: TRBJ1-1; clone size: -; D gene: -; V gene: TRBV5-1; CDR3 DNA: TGCGCCAGCAGCCGAGATGGGAACACTGAAGCTTTCTTT; CDR3 protein: CASSRDGNTEAFF
J gene: TRBJ2-5; clone size: -; D gene: -; V gene: TRBV6-2/TRBV6-3; CDR3 DNA: TGTGCCAGCAGCCTAGGGACTTCGGCGGCCCAGTACTTC; CDR3 protein: CASSLGTSAAQYF
J gene: TRBJ2-1; clone size: -; D gene: -; V gene: TRBV7-2; CDR3 DNA: TGTGCCAGCAGGCCTCAGGGGAGGGGCAATGAGCAGTTCTTC; CDR3 protein: CASRPQGRGNEQFF
J gene: TRBJ1-2; clone size: -; D gene: TRBD1; V gene: TRBV3-1/TRBV3-2; CDR3 DNA: TGTGCCAGCAGCCATCTCCGGGACAGCTATGGCTACACCTTC; CDR3 protein: CASSHLRDSYGYTF
J gene: TRBJ2-2; clone size: -; D gene: -; V gene: TRBV7-2; CDR3 DNA: TGTGCCAGCAGCTTGCACAGGGACGGGGAGCTGTTTTTT; CDR3 protein: CASSLHRDGELFF
J gene: TRBJ2-7; clone size: few; D gene: -; V gene: TRBV11-1; CDR3 DNA: TGTGCCAGCAGCCGCGGCGCAGGGGGGTTTTACGAGCAGTACTTC; CDR3 protein: CASSRGAGGFYEQYF
J gene: TRBJ1-1; clone size: -; D gene: TRBD1; V gene: TRBV11-2; CDR3 DNA: TGTGCCAGCAGCTTAGGAGATCGGGACAGCCGTGAAGCTTTCTTT; CDR3 protein: CASSLGDRDSREAFF
J gene: TRBJ2-7; clone size: -; D gene: -; V gene: TRBV2; CDR3 DNA: TGTGCCAGCAGTGCGACATTTCGAAGCTCCTACGAGCAGTACTTC; CDR3 protein: CASSATFRSSYEQYF
J gene: TRBJ2-3; clone size: once; D gene: -; V gene: TRBV6-2/TRBV6-3; CDR3 DNA: TGTGCCAGCAGCCGCCGGGACTCTGGCACAGATACGCAGTATTTT; CDR3 protein: CASSRRDSGTDTQYF
J gene: TRBJ2-3; clone size: -; D gene: -; V gene: TRBV4-2; CDR3 DNA: TGTGCCAGCAGCCAAGCAACGGGAACAGATACGCAGTATTTT; CDR3 protein: CASSQATGTDTQYF
J gene: TRBJ2-2; clone size: -; D gene: -; V gene: TRBV7-2; CDR3 DNA: TGTGCCAGCAGCGGCACAGCCACCGGGGAGCTGTTTTTT; CDR3 protein: CASSGTATGELFF
J gene: TRBJ2-7; clone size: -; D gene: -; V gene: TRBV6-2/TRBV6-3; CDR3 DNA: TGTGCCAGCAGTTACTTGCCCCGCAGCGAGCAGTACTTC; CDR3 protein: CASSYLPRSEQYF
J gene: TRBJ1-1; clone size: -; D gene: TRBD1; V gene: TRBV7-9; CDR3 DNA: TGTGCCAGCAGCTCCTCGGGACAGGTCAGCACTGAAGCTTTCTTT; CDR3 protein: CASSSSGQVSTEAFF
J gene: TRBJ2-3; clone size: -; D gene: TRBD1; V gene: TRBV29-1; CDR3 DNA: TGCAGCGTCCGGGACAGGAGGGGTGGAGATACGCAGTATTTT; CDR3 protein: CSVRDRRGGDTQYF
J gene: TRBJ2-2; clone size: -; D gene: -; V gene: TRBV28; CDR3 DNA: TGTGCCAGCACAGGGACCGGGGAGCTGTTTTTT; CDR3 protein: CASTGTGELFF
J gene: TRBJ1-5; clone size: -; D gene: -; V gene: TRBV16; CDR3 DNA: TGTGCCAGCAGCCAGGGGCAGGGTGCGAGGTCCTTAAATCAGCCCCAGCATTTT; CDR3 protein: CASSQGQGARSLNQPQHF
J gene: TRBJ2-5; clone size: once; D gene: -; V gene: TRBV7-8; CDR3 DNA: TGTGCCAGCAGCTTAGTCCAGGGGGAGACCCAGTACTTC; CDR3 protein: CASSLVQGETQYF
J gene: TRBJ2-3; clone size: -; D gene: -; V gene: TRBV19; CDR3 DNA: TGTGCCAGTAGTATGACAGCCCTAAGGGGAGATACGCAGTATTTT; CDR3 protein: CASSMTALRGDTQYF
J gene: TRBJ2-7; clone size: -; D gene: -; V gene: TRBV7-9; CDR3 DNA: TGTGCCAGCAGCTTTATGAGCTCCTACGAGCAGTACTTC; CDR3 protein: CASSFMSSYEQYF
J gene: TRBJ2-5; clone size: -; D gene: -; V gene: TRBV7-2; CDR3 DNA: TGTGCCAGCAGCTGGGACAACCAAGAGACCCAGTACTTC; CDR3 protein: CASSWDNQETQYF
J gene: TRBJ2-1; clone size: -; D gene: TRBD2; V gene: TRBV9; CDR3 DNA: TGTGCCAGCAGCGACGAGGCTAGCGGGAGTGGTGAGCAGTTCTTC; CDR3 protein: CASSDEASGSGEQFF
J gene: TRBJ1-2; clone size: -; D gene: -; V gene: TRBV2; CDR3 DNA: TGTGCCAGCAGTGACTTAAGGACAGTCGGTGGCTACACCTTC; CDR3 protein: CASSDLRTVGGYTF
J gene: TRBJ1-6; clone size: -; D gene: TRBD1; V gene: TRBV5-1; CDR3 DNA: TGCGCCAGCAGCTTAGACAGGGTCCAGAATTCACCCCTCCACTTT; CDR3 protein: CASSLDRVQNSPLHF
J gene: TRBJ2-7; clone size: once; D gene: -; V gene: TRBV7-2; CDR3 DNA: TGTGCCAGCAGCCCCTCCCTGTACGAGCAGTACTTC; CDR3 protein: CASSPSLYEQYF
J gene: TRBJ1-1; clone size: -; D gene: TRBD1; V gene: TRBV29-1; CDR3 DNA: TGCAGCGTTTTTTCTTTAAGGACAGGTATGAACACTGAAGCTTTCTTT; CDR3 protein: CSVFSLRTGMNTEAFF
J gene: TRBJ2-7; clone size: -; D gene: TRBD1; V gene: TRBV5-5; CDR3 DNA: TGTGCCAGCAGCGGACGGACAGGGGGGTACGAGCAGTACTTC; CDR3 protein: CASSGRTGGYEQYF
J gene: TRBJ2-5; clone size: -; D gene: -; V gene: TRBV2; CDR3 DNA: TGTGCCAGCAGGGGAGGCCAAGAGACCCAGTACTTC; CDR3 protein: CASRGGQETQYF
J gene: TRBJ1-2; clone size: -; D gene: -; V gene: TRBV10-3; CDR3 DNA: TGTGCCATCAGTGAGGGATCAGGGGACTATGGCTACACCTTC; CDR3 protein: CAISEGSGDYGYTF
J gene: TRBJ1-5; clone size: -; D gene: -; V gene: TRBV2; CDR3 DNA: TGTGCCAGCAGTGTTGGGGAGGTTCAGCCCCAGCATTTT; CDR3 protein: CASSVGEVQPQHF
J gene: TRBJ2-3; clone size: -; D gene: -; V gene: TRBV4-3; CDR3 DNA: TGCGCCAGCAGCCAAGGGGCACCCTCTAGCACAGATACGCAGTATTTT; CDR3 protein: CASSQGAPSSTDTQYF
J gene: TRBJ1-6; clone size: -; D gene: TRBD1; V gene: TRBV3-1/TRBV3-2; CDR3 DNA: TGTGCCAGCAGCCGTGGACAGGGGTTAGGTGCACCCCTCCACTTT; CDR3 protein: CASSRGQGLGAPLHF
J gene: TRBJ2-3; clone size: -; D gene: -; V gene: TRBV9; CDR3 DNA: TGTGCCAGCAGCCCGAGCGGACTCGATCGAAGTGGAGATACGCAGTATTTT; CDR3 protein: CASSPSGLDRSGDTQYF
J gene: TRBJ1-2; clone size: -; D gene: TRBD1; V gene: TRBV19; CDR3 DNA: TGTGCCAGTAGAAGGGACAGCTATGGCTACACCTTC; CDR3 protein: CASRRDSYGYTF
J gene: TRBJ2-7; clone size: -; D gene: -; V gene: TRBV2; CDR3 DNA: TGTGCCAGCAGCGAGAACGGTGGCGGTTACTACGAGCAGTACTTC; CDR3 protein: CASSENGGGYYEQYF
J gene: TRBJ2-1; clone size: -; D gene: TRBD2; V gene: TRBV11-2; CDR3 DNA: TGTGCCAGCAGCATAATCGGGAGGGAATTCTTC; CDR3 protein: CASSIIGREFF
J gene: TRBJ1-2; clone size: -; D gene: TRBD1; V gene: TRBV9; CDR3 DNA: TGTGCCAGCAGCGGGACAGGGGGATCGTATGGCTACACCTTC; CDR3 protein: CASSGTGGSYGYTF
J gene: TRBJ2-5; clone size: -; D gene: -; V gene: TRBV7-2; CDR3 DNA: TGTGCCAGCAGCTTAGATAGAGCCCGAGAGACCCAGTACTTC; CDR3 protein: CASSLDRARETQYF
J gene: TRBJ2-7; clone size: -; D gene: TRBD1; V gene: TRBV28; CDR3 DNA: TGTGCCAGCAGTTCCCCGGGACAGGGTGCTCACGAGCAGTACTTC; CDR3 protein: CASSSPGQGAHEQYF
J gene: TRBJ1-1; clone size: few; D gene: -; V gene: TRBV18; CDR3 DNA: TGTGCCAGCTCAACCCTCGCAGGGGACACTGAAGCTTTCTTT; CDR3 protein: CASSTLAGDTEAFF
J gene: TRBJ1-2; clone size: -; D gene: -; V gene: TRBV7-2; CDR3 DNA: TGTGCCAGCAGCTTAATAGCCGCCTATGGCTACACCTTC; CDR3 protein: CASSLIAAYGYTF
J gene: TRBJ1-5; clone size: -; D gene: TRBD1; V gene: TRBV28; CDR3 DNA: TGTGCCAGCAGTTCCGATTTACAGGGGCAGGGCAATCAGCCCCAGCATTTT; CDR3 protein: CASSSDLQGQGNQPQHF
J gene: TRBJ2-2; clone size: -; D gene: TRBD2; V gene: TRBV27; CDR3 DNA: TGTGCCAGCAGTCTAAGTGTCGGACTAGCGGGAGGGCCGGGCACCGGGGAGCTGTTTTTT; CDR3 protein: CASSLSVGLAGGPGTGELFF
J gene: TRBJ2-1; clone size: -; D gene: TRBD2; V gene: TRBV28; CDR3 DNA: TGTGCCAGCAAACTTAGCGGGGTATACAATGAGCAGTTCTTC; CDR3 protein: CASKLSGVYNEQFF
J gene: TRBJ1-4; clone size: -; D gene: -; V gene: TRBV20-1; CDR3 DNA: TGCAGTGCTAGTATGTGGGTCGGAGCTAATGAAAAACTGTTTTTT; CDR3 protein: CSASMWVGANEKLFF
J gene: TRBJ1-2; clone size: -; D gene: TRBD1; V gene: TRBV7-2; CDR3 DNA: TGTGCCAGCAGCCCCTCGGGACAGGGGGTTACCTATGGCTACACCTTC; CDR3 protein: CASSPSGQGVTYGYTF
J gene: TRBJ2-5; clone size: -; D gene: TRBD1; V gene: TRBV11-2; CDR3 DNA: TGTGCCAGCAACCTAGGACAGGCTACGTACCAAGAGACCCAGTACTTC; CDR3 protein: CASNLGQATYQETQYF
J gene: TRBJ2-3; clone size: -; D gene: TRBD2; V gene: TRBV9; CDR3 DNA: TGTGCCAGCAGCGTAGCGGTAGCGGGGGGGCCGGGAGATACGCAGTATTTT; CDR3 protein: CASSVAVAGGPGDTQYF
J gene: TRBJ2-3; clone size: once; D gene: TRBD1; V gene: TRBV9; CDR3 DNA: TGTGCCAGCAGCGTAGAGGAGCAGGGGGTGACAGATACGCAGTATTTT; CDR3 protein: CASSVEEQGVTDTQYF
J gene: TRBJ1-1; clone size: -; D gene: TRBD1; V gene: TRBV2; CDR3 DNA: TGTGCCAGCAGTGAGGACAGGGCGAACACTGAAGCTTTCTTT; CDR3 protein: CASSEDRANTEAFF
J gene: TRBJ2-7; clone size: -; D gene: TRBD1; V gene: TRBV6-5; CDR3 DNA: TGTGCCAGCAGTTCGGACAGGGTCCAGTACTTC; CDR3 protein: CASSSDRVQYF
J gene: TRBJ1-2; clone size: once; D gene: -; V gene: TRBV19; CDR3 DNA: TGTGCCAGTAGGGGAACAGGGACAACCCTCTATGGCTACACCTTC; CDR3 protein: CASRGTGTTLYGYTF
J gene: TRBJ2-3; clone size: -; D gene: TRBD2; V gene: TRBV9; CDR3 DNA: TGTGCCAGCAGCGGATTGACTAGCGGGGGGGAGGATACGCAGTATTTT; CDR3 protein: CASSGLTSGGEDTQYF
J gene: TRBJ2-7; clone size: -; D gene: TRBD1; V gene: TRBV20-1; CDR3 DNA: TGCAGTGCTAGTGAGGGGGCTTCCTACGAGCAGTACTTC; CDR3 protein: CSASEGASYEQYF